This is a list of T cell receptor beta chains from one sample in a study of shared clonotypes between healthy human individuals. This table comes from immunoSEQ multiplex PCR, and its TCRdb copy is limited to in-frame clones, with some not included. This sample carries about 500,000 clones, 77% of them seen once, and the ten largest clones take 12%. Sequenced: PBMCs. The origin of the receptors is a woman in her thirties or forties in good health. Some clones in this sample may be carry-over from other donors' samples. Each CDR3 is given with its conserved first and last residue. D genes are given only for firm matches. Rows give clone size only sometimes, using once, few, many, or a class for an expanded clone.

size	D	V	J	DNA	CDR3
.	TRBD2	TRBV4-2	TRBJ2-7	TGTGCCAGCAGCCCGGGCTGGGGGGGGTCCTACGAGCAGTACTTC	CASSPGWGGSYEQYF
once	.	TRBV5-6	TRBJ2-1	TGTGCCAGCAGCTTGGCAGGGGTTTACCACAATGAGCAGTTCTTC	CASSLAGVYHNEQFF
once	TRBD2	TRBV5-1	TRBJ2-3	TGCGCCAGCAGCTTGGCGGGACTAGCGGGAGGGCCGGATACGCAGTATTTT	CASSLAGLAGGPDTQYF
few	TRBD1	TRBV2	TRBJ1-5	TGTGCCAGCAGTATCACAGGGGTCGAGCAGCCCCAGCATTTT	CASSITGVEQPQHF
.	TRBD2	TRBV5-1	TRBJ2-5	TGCGCCAGCAGCTTGGGTAGCGGGACCCGGGGAGAGACCCAGTACTTC	CASSLGSGTRGETQYF
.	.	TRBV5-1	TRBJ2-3	TGCGCCAGCAGCTTGGGGCAGAGCACAGATACGCAGTATTTT	CASSLGQSTDTQYF
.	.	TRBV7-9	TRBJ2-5	TGTGCCAGCAGCTTATTAGGGGGCGGGAGAGAGACCCAGTACTTC	CASSLLGGGRETQYF
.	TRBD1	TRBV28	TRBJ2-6	TGTGCCAGTCTAGGGGGACAGGGCTGGGCCAACGTCCTGACTTTC	CASLGGQGWANVLTF
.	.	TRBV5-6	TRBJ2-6	TGTGCCAGCAGCTTGTTGGGGTCGCACTCTGGGGCCAACGTCCTGACTTTC	CASSLLGSHSGANVLTF
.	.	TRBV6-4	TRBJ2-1	TGTGCCAGCAGTGACTCGGAAGTAGGCGAGCAGTTCTTC	CASSDSEVGEQFF
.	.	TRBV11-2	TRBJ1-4	TGTGCCAGCAGCCCTGAAAACGAAAAACTGTTTTTT	CASSPENEKLFF
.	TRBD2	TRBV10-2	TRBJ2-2	TGCGCCAGCAGACCGGGACTAGCGGCGGGGGCGAACACCGGGGAGCTGTTTTTT	CASRPGLAAGANTGELFF
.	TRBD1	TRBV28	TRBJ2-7	TGTGCCAGCAGTCTATTAGGGACAGGGGGAAACTACGAGCAGTACTTC	CASSLLGTGGNYEQYF
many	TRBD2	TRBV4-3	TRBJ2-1	TGCGCCAGCAGCCAGACTAGCGGGAGATTAAGTGAGCAGTTCTTC	CASSQTSGRLSEQFF
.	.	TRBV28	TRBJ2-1	TGTGCCAGCAGGAGGGAACCCCGGGAGAAGCAGTTCTTC	CASRREPREKQFF
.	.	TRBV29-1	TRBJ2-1	TGCAGCGCCTCTACTAGCAGCAATGAGCAGTTCTTC	CSASTSSNEQFF
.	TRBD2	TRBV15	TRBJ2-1	TGTGCCACCAGCATCACCGGGACTAGCGGGAGAAATGAGCAGTTCTTC	CATSITGTSGRNEQFF
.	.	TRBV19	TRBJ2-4	TGTGCCAGTAGTATAGGGGGATTGCTAGCCAAAAACATTCAGTACTTC	CASSIGGLLAKNIQYF
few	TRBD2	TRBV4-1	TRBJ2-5	TGCGCCAGCAGCCAAGAATTCCTAGCGGGAGCAGAGACCCAGTACTTC	CASSQEFLAGAETQYF
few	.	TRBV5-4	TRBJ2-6	TGTGCCAGCAGCTATCCATCCGCAGGGCCTGGGGCCAACGTCCTGACTTTC	CASSYPSAGPGANVLTF
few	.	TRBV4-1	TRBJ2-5	TGCGCCAGCAGCCAGGCACGAGAACTGGAGCAGTACTTC	CASSQARELEQYF
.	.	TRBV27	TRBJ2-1	TGTGCCAGCGCCCTGGGGCGGCTCTCCTACAATGAGCAGTTCTTC	CASALGRLSYNEQFF
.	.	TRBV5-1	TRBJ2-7	TGCGCCAGCAGCTTGGGTGGAGGGGCGACCTACGAGCAGTACTTC	CASSLGGGATYEQYF
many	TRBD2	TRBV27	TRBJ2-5	TGTGCCAGCAGGATATACGGGGGGGAGACCCAGTACTTC	CASRIYGGETQYF
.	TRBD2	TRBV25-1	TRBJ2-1	TGTGCCAGCAGTGACAGGACGGGAGGGCCCCGTAGCTATGAGCAGTTCTTC	CASSDRTGGPRSYEQFF
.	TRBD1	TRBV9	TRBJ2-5	TGTGCCAGCAGTGCGGACAGGGTATCAGAGACCCAGTACTTC	CASSADRVSETQYF
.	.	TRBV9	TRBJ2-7	TGTGCCAGCAGCGTAGACCTAATGGAGGAGCAGTACTTC	CASSVDLMEEQYF
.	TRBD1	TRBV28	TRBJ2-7	TGTGCCAGCAGTTTACCACAGGGGTGGTCGAATTACGAGCAGTACTTC	CASSLPQGWSNYEQYF
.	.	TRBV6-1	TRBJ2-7	TGTGCCAGCAACCCCCCGGGTACCTACGAGCAGTACTTC	CASNPPGTYEQYF
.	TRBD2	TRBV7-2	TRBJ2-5	TGTGCCAGCAGCCCTTGGACTAGCGGGAGTCGAGAGACCCAGTACTTC	CASSPWTSGSRETQYF
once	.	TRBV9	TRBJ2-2	TGTGCCAGCAGCGTAGGGTCCGGGCCCGGGGAGCTGTTTTTT	CASSVGSGPGELFF
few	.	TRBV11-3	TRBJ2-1	TGTGCCAGCAGCAGGAATCTGTACAATGAGCAGTTCTTC	CASSRNLYNEQFF
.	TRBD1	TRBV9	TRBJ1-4	TGTGCCAGCAGCGCCACCGGGACAGAGAATGAAAAACTGTTTTTT	CASSATGTENEKLFF
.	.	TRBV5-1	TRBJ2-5	TGCGCCAGCAGCTTGAACAGGGGCGGGGGCGAGACCCAGTACTTC	CASSLNRGGGETQYF
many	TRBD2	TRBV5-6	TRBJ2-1	TGTGCCAGCAGCCTGGGACTAGCGGCCAATGAGCAGTTCTTC	CASSLGLAANEQFF
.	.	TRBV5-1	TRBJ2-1	TGCGCCAGCAGCTCTCATTTGCTAGCCGCCGCCTACAATGAGCAGTTCTTC	CASSSHLLAAAYNEQFF
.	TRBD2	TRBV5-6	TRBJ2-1	TGTGCCAGCAGCACCGGACTAGCGAATGGCAATGAGCAGTTCTTC	CASSTGLANGNEQFF
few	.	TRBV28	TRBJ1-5	TGTGCCAGCAGGGCTAATTGGGGTGAGCAGCCCCAGCATTTT	CASRANWGEQPQHF
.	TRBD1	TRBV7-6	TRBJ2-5	TGTGCCAGCAGCCGACAGGGGTCAGAGACCCAGTACTTC	CASSRQGSETQYF
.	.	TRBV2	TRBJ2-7	TGTGCCAGCAGTCCGCAAGGCAGGCGGTCCTACGAGCAGTACTTC	CASSPQGRRSYEQYF
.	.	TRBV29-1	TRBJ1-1	TGCAGCGGAACCAGGGGCACTGAAGCTTTCTTT	CSGTRGTEAFF
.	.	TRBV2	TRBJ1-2	TGTGCCAGCAGAGTACAGGCCCTTTATGGCTACACCTTC	CASRVQALYGYTF